What follows are 18 T cell receptor beta chains derived from one specimen sequenced in a study of blood T cell repertoires in COVID-19. Generated by immunoSEQ multiplex PCR, the TCRdb table keeps only in-frame clones and is missing some. Among 100,000 to 150,000 clones, roughly four fifths were seen once, and the ten largest hold more than 9%. Sequenced input: peripheral blood. All receptors derive from a woman aged 55-70 years with acute or convalescent COVID-19.

This chain joins TRBV11-2 and TRBJ2-7; 8 bases fit TRBD1. Germline CDR1 reads SGHAT; CDR2 reads FQNNGV. CDR3 length: 14 amino acids. The V and J ends lost 5 bases and 5 bases, in that order; junction bases with no gene match: 8. Written as DNA, the CDR3 is TGTGCCAGCAGCCCTGACAGGGGTTGGAACGAGCAGTACTTC. Protein: CASSPDRGWNEQYF.

The chain recombines TRBV6-5 with TRBJ1-2, with D perhaps TRBD1 (6 bases). Trimming shortened V by 9 bases and J by 3 bases, and 17 bases separated the two germline ends. Germline V CDR1 and CDR2: MNHEY, SVGAGI. The CDR3 is 14 amino acids. The CDR3 region has the DNA TGTGCCAGTTCGTCGGGGGGCCGAGACTATGGCTACACCTTC. Encoded protein: CASSSGGRDYGYTF.

The chain has TRBV18 and TRBJ2-1, with a tentative D call TRBD1 (5 bases). The CDR3 runs 13 residues. The V and J ends lost 6 bases and 3 bases respectively, with 9 bases between them. The germline CDR1 and CDR2 sequences are KGHSH and LQKENI. The CDR3 coding sequence is TGTGCCAGCTCGACAGTGATCTACAATGAGCAGTTCTTC. Translated, it gives CASSTVIYNEQFF.

This chain connects TRBV18 to TRBJ1-3, with TRBD1 matching 8 bases. The V segment lost 4 bases and the J segment 0 bases; nucleotides outside the gene matches: 8. CDR1 KGHSH and CDR2 LQKENI come from the germline V gene. The CDR3 runs 17 residues. CDR3 sequence reads: CASSLETGAYSGNTIYF. The CDR3 DNA reads TGTGCCAGCTCACTTGAGACAGGGGCTTACTCTGGAAACACCATATATTTT.

The J gene is TRBJ2-7, the V gene TRBV7-6; 9 bases map to TRBD1. Germline V lookup: CDR1 SGHVS, CDR2 FNYEAQ. CDR3 size: 14 residues. After removal of 5 bases from V and 4 bases from J, the junction contained 6 bases not matched to a gene. Here the CDR3 reads CASSPSGTGYEQYF. CDR3 bases: TGTGCCAGCAGCCCATCCGGGACAGGGTACGAGCAGTACTTC.

This chain connects TRBV10-1 to TRBJ2-5; 9 bases align to TRBD1. This CDR3 contains 13 residues. The junction had 3 bases not matched to a gene; V was cut back by 5 bases and J by 5 bases. In germline, CDR1 is WNHNN, CDR2 SYGVQD (reference sequence). The CDR3 nucleotides read TGCGCCAGCAGTACAGGGGGCCGGGAGACCCAGTACTTC. Its translation: CASSTGGRETQYF.

The chain links TRBV2 to TRBJ2-6; D might be TRBD1 (6 bases). V was pared by 11 bases and J by 4 bases, with 15 bases between. CDR1 SNHLY and CDR2 FYNNEI come from the germline V gene. The CDR3 covers 14 residues. The CDR3 nucleotides are TGTGCCGCGAAGGGGGTGACCGGGGCCAACGTCCTGACTTTC. It specifies CAAKGVTGANVLTF.

This clone was seen only once. J is TRBJ2-3 and V is TRBV30; D is possibly TRBD1 (5 bases). This CDR3 comprises 12 residues. The germline CDR1 and CDR2 sequences are GTSNPN and SVGIG (reference sequence). Deletions cut 2 bases from V and 9 bases from J, with 12 bases between. Written as DNA, the CDR3 is TGTGCCTGGAGTCCAGGGTTTGAGACGCAGTATTTT. It specifies CAWSPGFETQYF.

The rearrangement links TRBV27 to TRBJ1-5; D gene uncertain. Germline loops: CDR1 MNHEY, CDR2 SMNVEV (reference sequence). V gave up 3 bases and J gave up 7 bases, with 10 bases separating them. The CDR3 spans 13 residues. The DNA of the CDR3 is TGTGCCAGCAGTTTCAGCCGGGGACAGCCCCAGCATTTT. Translated, it gives CASSFSRGQPQHF.

V usage is TRBV10-3 and J usage is TRBJ2-6; D is possibly TRBD1 (6 bases). The V gene lost 4 bases and the J gene lost 1 base, with 14 bases spanning the gap. This CDR3 contains 17 residues. From germline, CDR1 is ENHRY and CDR2 SYGVKD. The CDR3 bases are TGTGCCATCAGTGGGCGACAGGTACAATCTGGGGCCAACGTCCTGACTTTC. It specifies CAISGRQVQSGANVLTF.

The chain has TRBV5-6 and TRBJ1-5, with 7 bases identical to TRBD1. Losses at the gene ends were 3 bases for V and 0 bases for J; bases not matched to a gene: 3. The germline V gene encodes CDR1 SGHDT and CDR2 YYEEEE. The CDR3 covers 15 residues. In DNA form, the CDR3 reads TGTGCCAGCAGCTACGGGACAGTTAGCAATCAGCCCCAGCATTTT. As protein: CASSYGTVSNQPQHF.

The chain uses TRBV19 and TRBJ2-3; TRBD1 agrees at 7 bases. The junction had 17 bases not matched to a gene; V was cut back by 6 bases and J by 8 bases. The CDR3 runs to 16 residues. Per germline, CDR1 LNHDA and CDR2 SQIVND (reference sequence). The CDR3 sequence: CASSPNRDSLGGTQYF. The CDR3 coding sequence is TGTGCCAGTAGCCCAAACCGGGACAGCCTTGGGGGTACGCAGTATTTT.

The V call is TRBV19, the J call TRBJ2-2; 7 bases fit TRBD1. CDR3 length: 17 amino acids. In germline, CDR1 is LNHDA, CDR2 SQIVND (reference sequence). V was clipped by 3 bases and J by 7 bases; unmatched bases: 14. CDR3 DNA: TGTGCCAGTAGTATTACCCTTGTGAACAGGGGTTACGGGGAGCTGTTTTTT. This gives the protein CASSITLVNRGYGELFF.

This clone was seen only a few times. The chain combines TRBV27 with TRBJ1-2; the match to TRBD1 covers 9 bases. The CDR3 is 16 amino acids. Germline trimming cut 6 bases from V and 0 bases from J; bases unmatched to any gene: 8. Germline values: CDR1 MNHEY, CDR2 SMNVEV (reference sequence). The CDR3 spells CASSPDRGRANYGYTF. CDR3 nucleotides: TGTGCCAGCAGCCCCGACAGGGGGAGAGCTAACTATGGCTACACCTTC.

This rearrangement joins TRBV24-1 to TRBJ2-5; D is undetermined. The CDR3 is 13 amino acids. V dropped 4 bases and J dropped 3 bases, with 8 bases sitting between them. Germline values: CDR1 KGHDR, CDR2 SFDVKD. CDR3: CATSDPPKETQYF. CDR3 DNA: TGTGCCACCAGTGACCCCCCCAAAGAGACCCAGTACTTC.

This clone showed up just a few times. V is TRBV3-1 (or the pseudogene TRBV3-2) and J is TRBJ1-2, with 7 positions matching TRBD1. CDR3 length equals 15 residues. In germline, CDR1 is LGHDT, CDR2 YNNKEL (reference sequence). The V segment lost 4 bases and the J segment 4 bases; nucleotides outside the gene matches: 9. The CDR3 loop reads CASSPGTVNFYGYTF. CDR3 sequence (DNA): TGTGCCAGCAGCCCGGGGACAGTTAATTTCTATGGCTACACCTTC.

The V gene is TRBV7-9, the J gene TRBJ2-1, with 12 nucleotides matching TRBD2. Germline V gene lookup returns CDR1 SEHNR and CDR2 FQNEAQ (reference sequence). CDR3 length: 18 amino acids. The ends lost 4 bases at V and 7 bases at J; junction bases unmatched: 14. The CDR3 region is CASSSTSPRLAGDNEQFF. The CDR3 nucleotides are TGTGCCAGCAGCTCCACCTCACCCCGACTAGCGGGGGATAATGAGCAGTTCTTC. Based on the CDR3 plus reference TRBV7-9 and TRBJ2-1, the full variable domain is DTGVSQNPRHKITKRGQNVTFRCDPISEHNRLYWYRQTLGQGPEFLTYFQNEAQLEKSRLLSDRFSAERPKGSFSTLEIQRTEQGDSAMYLCASSSTSPRLAGDNEQFFGPGTRLTVL.

This clone was detected only once. This sequence joins TRBV12-3 or TRBV12-4 and TRBJ1-6; maybe TRBD1 (5 bases). Deletions cut 8 bases from V and 10 bases from J, with 15 bases between. The CDR3 is made up of 13 amino acids. The CDR3 nucleotides read TGTGCCAGCGGGGGGGGTAGATTCTCACCCCTCCACTTT. It translates to CASGGGRFSPLHF.